Presented here are 28 T cell receptor beta chains from one specimen sequenced in a study of T cells in localized non-small cell lung cancer. Clones were sequenced by immunoSEQ multiplex PCR, and TCRdb holds only the in-frame ones, with some missing. The sample has about 72,000 clones; about 81% are singletons. The sequences come from peripheral blood, collected before any cancer treatment. These receptors all stem from a female donor of 60 years or more with stage I lung adenocarcinoma.

This clone is a singleton in its sample. The chain uses TRBV11-3 and TRBJ2-1, with a weak D call TRBD2 (6 bases). V lost 5 bases and J lost 8, with 16 bases in between. The length of the CDR3 is 14 residues. The germline gives CDR1 SGHNT, CDR2 YENEEA. The CDR3 sequence is CASSDGSGRDEQFF. The CDR3 coding sequence is TGTGCCAGCAGCGACGGGAGCGGAAGAGATGAGCAGTTCTTC.

This clone was observed a single time. The gene calls are TRBV10-1 and TRBJ1-1; D may be TRBD1 (6 bases). Deletions cut 8 bases from V and 1 base from J, with 11 bases between. Per the germline V gene, CDR1 is WNHNN and CDR2 is SYGVQD (reference sequence). The CDR3 length is 13 residues. The CDR3 sequence is CASSEQGNTEAFF. The CDR3 DNA follows: TGCGCCAGCTCCGAACAGGGGAACACTGAAGCTTTCTTT.

This chain joins TRBV18 and TRBJ1-5, with D perhaps matching TRBD1 (5 bases). The germline V gene has CDR1 KGHSH and CDR2 LQKENI. The V end was cut by 6 bases, the J end by 3 bases, with 12 bases between. The CDR3 consists of 14 residues. CDR3 coding DNA: TGTGCCAGCTCCTCTTTGGGGCCCAATCAGCCCCAGCATTTT. Encoded protein: CASSSLGPNQPQHF.

This sequence joins TRBV2 and TRBJ2-3; D is unclear. Trimming removed 2 bases from V and 4 bases from J, with 4 bases in between. Germline values: CDR1 SNHLY, CDR2 FYNNEI. The CDR3 is 12 residues long. DNA of the CDR3: TGTGCCAGCAGTGAATACCCAGATACGCAGTATTTT. Translated: CASSEYPDTQYF.

CDR3 region: CASSRPHGSTSAYEQYF. For the CDR3, the DNA is TGTGCCAGCAGCCGGCCCCACGGGAGCACGTCGGCCTACGAGCAGTACTTC. V is TRBV7-9 and J is TRBJ2-7; TRBD2 might be the D (6 bases). This CDR3 has 17 amino acids. The germline V and J ends were trimmed by 5 bases and 2 bases, with 22 bases remaining between them. Germline CDR1 and CDR2: SEHNR and FQNEAQ (reference sequence).

The chain combines TRBV13 with TRBJ1-2; D uncertain. This CDR3 spans 15 amino acids. Trimming took off 5 bases at V and 3 bases at J, with 16 bases between the two ends. Germline V gene lookup returns CDR1 PRHDT and CDR2 FYEKMQ (reference sequence). The chain's CDR3 is CASSRKIDKYYGYTF. CDR3 DNA sequence: TGTGCCAGCAGCCGCAAGATCGACAAGTACTATGGCTACACCTTC.

The chain combines TRBV5-1 with TRBJ2-5; D uncertain. The CDR3 length is 13 residues. CDR1 SGHRS and CDR2 YFSETQ come from the germline V gene. The germline V and J ends were trimmed by 4 bases and 1 base, with 8 bases remaining between them. DNA for the CDR3: TGCGCCAGCAGCAAGGGTGTCCAAGAGACCCAGTACTTC. Its translation: CASSKGVQETQYF.

The V gene is TRBV15, the J gene TRBJ1-5, with TRBD1 matching over 7 bases. The CDR3 contains 14 residues. Germline loops: CDR1 LNHNV, CDR2 YYDKDF (reference sequence). Trimming at V came to 5 bases and at J to 5 bases, leaving 6 bases not matched to a gene. CDR3 residues: CATSLTGSHQPQHF. Written as DNA, the CDR3 is TGTGCCACCAGCCTGACAGGGAGTCATCAGCCCCAGCATTTT.

The genes are TRBV7-9 and TRBJ2-1, with 7 bases matching TRBD1. Germline trimming cut 2 bases from V and 2 bases from J; bases unmatched to any gene: 3. The CDR3 is 15 amino acids. CDR1 and CDR2 from the germline V gene are SEHNR and FQNEAQ (reference sequence). The DNA for the CDR3 is TGTGCCAGCAGCTTATATCAGGGGGCCTACAATGAGCAGTTCTTC. Protein sequence: CASSLYQGAYNEQFF. The full variable domain, in which reference TRBV7-9 and TRBJ2-1 provide the parts outside the CDR3, is DTGVSQNPRHKITKRGQNVTFRCDPISEHNRLYWYRQTLGQGPEFLTYFQNEAQLEKSRLLSDRFSAERPKGSFSTLEIQRTEQGDSAMYLCASSLYQGAYNEQFFGPGTRLTVL.

This chain uses TRBV5-1 with TRBJ1-4; D remains unclear. Germline V gives CDR1 SGHRS, CDR2 YFSETQ. The V end lost 0 bases, the J end lost 8 bases, and 8 bases lay between the germline ends. The CDR3 sequence is 13 residues long. CDR3 sequence: CASSLERQEKLFF. CDR3 bases: TGCGCCAGCAGCTTGGAGCGTCAGGAAAAACTGTTTTTT.

This rearrangement joins TRBV15 to TRBJ2-1; 9 bases are shared with TRBD2. Trimming cost V 0 bases and J 5 bases; bases outside gene matches: 14. Per germline, CDR1 LNHNV and CDR2 YYDKDF (reference sequence). CDR3 size: 19 residues. The CDR3 spells CATSREGWGLASSDNEQFF. The CDR3 coding sequence is TGTGCCACCAGCAGAGAGGGGTGGGGACTAGCATCCTCTGACAATGAGCAGTTCTTC.

V is TRBV19 and J is TRBJ1-1; D remains ambiguous. With 3 bases removed from V and 4 bases from J, the gap between germline ends came to 9 bases. Germline CDR1 is LNHDA and CDR2 is SQIVND (reference sequence). The CDR3 spans 13 residues. CDR3 loop: CASSIGRATEAFF. Written as DNA, the CDR3 is TGTGCCAGTAGTATCGGAAGGGCCACTGAAGCTTTCTTT.

This clone showed up just a few times. The chain couples TRBV19 to TRBJ2-5, with D unresolved. CDR3 length: 12 residues. Germline CDR1 reads LNHDA; CDR2 reads SQIVND (reference sequence). V gave up 1 base and J gave up 7 bases, with 7 bases separating them. In DNA, the CDR3 is TGTGCCAGTAGTATAGTTGATGGGACCCAGTACTTC. The encoded protein is CASSIVDGTQYF.

The J gene is TRBJ2-3, the V gene TRBV10-3; TRBD2 agrees at 9 bases. There are 16 residues in the CDR3. V shed 1 base and J 2 bases; nucleotides not matched to a gene: 4. The germline V gene has CDR1 ENHRY and CDR2 SYGVKD. As DNA, the CDR3 is TGTGCCATCAGTGAGTTTAGCGGGGGCTCCACAGATACGCAGTATTTT. Its translation is CAISEFSGGSTDTQYF.

The CDR3 loop is CASSQSQGGTEAFF. In DNA form, the CDR3 reads TGTGCCAGCAGCCAAAGCCAGGGGGGCACTGAAGCTTTCTTT. This sequence joins TRBV4-2 and TRBJ1-1; 7 positions agree with TRBD1. CDR3 length equals 14 residues. Per the germline V gene, CDR1 is LGHNA and CDR2 is YNFKEQ. V was clipped by 2 bases and J by 4 bases; unmatched bases: 4.

V gene TRBV11-3 combines with J gene TRBJ2-2, with a possible D match to TRBD2 (5 bases). CDR1 and CDR2 from the germline V gene are SGHNT and YENEEA. The CDR3 consists of 12 residues. The V gene lost 8 bases and the J gene lost 7 bases, with 11 bases spanning the gap. The CDR3 spells CASGRGIGELFF. CDR3 bases: TGTGCCAGCGGCCGGGGTATCGGGGAGCTGTTTTTT. Combining the CDR3 with reference TRBV11-3 and TRBJ2-2 gives the whole variable domain EAGVVQSPRYKIIEKKQPVAFWCNPISGHNTLYWYLQNLGQGPELLIRYENEEAVDDSQLPKDRFSAERLKGVDSTLKIQPAELGDSAVYLCASGRGIGELFFGEGSRLTVL.

There are a few counts of this clone. J is TRBJ1-4 and V is TRBV25-1; D is unclear. Trimming stripped 6 bases from V and 2 bases from J, with 10 bases between. The CDR3 runs 14 residues. Germline V CDR1 and CDR2: MGHDK, SYGVNS. CDR3 protein: CASSIMGTNEKLFF. The CDR3 nucleotides read TGTGCCAGCAGCATAATGGGTACTAATGAAAAACTGTTTTTT.

This rearrangement joins TRBV11-3 to TRBJ1-1; tentative D call: TRBD1 (5 bases). The V end lost 0 bases, the J end lost 11 bases, and 13 bases lay between the germline ends. The germline CDR1 and CDR2 sequences are SGHNT and YENEEA. The CDR3 length is 13 residues. Here the CDR3 DNA reads TGTGCCAGCAGCTTAGATCGGGCAGGGAAGGCTTTCTTT. Translated, it gives CASSLDRAGKAFF.

The V and J genes are TRBV29-1 and TRBJ1-5; a weak D match, TRBD1 (5 bases). CDR1 is SQVTM, CDR2 ANQGSEA, per germline. Trimming cost V 8 bases and J 6 bases, with 17 bases left between them. The CDR3 is 13 amino acids. The CDR3 region is CSSPGAKCQPQHF. As DNA, the CDR3 is TGCAGCTCCCCCGGGGCGAAGTGTCAGCCCCAGCATTTT.

This chain links TRBV28 with TRBJ2-3; TRBD2 is a possible D gene (6 bases). V lost 3 bases and J lost 2, with 12 bases in between. Germline V gene sequence: CDR1 MDHEN, CDR2 SYDVKM. The CDR3 length is 15 residues. The CDR3 sequence is CASSLSAGYTDTQYF. Written as DNA, the CDR3 is TGTGCCAGCAGTTTGTCTGCGGGGTACACAGATACGCAGTATTTT.

This clone was observed once. The chain recombines TRBV6-5 with TRBJ2-3, with D perhaps TRBD2 (6 bases). The CDR3 loop spans 13 amino acids. Germline lookup yields CDR1 MNHEY and CDR2 SVGAGI. V was clipped by 6 bases and J by 1 base, with 8 bases between them. Here the CDR3 reads CASRQRGTDTQYF. The CDR3 DNA reads TGTGCCAGCAGACAGCGGGGCACAGATACGCAGTATTTT.

This clone was detected many times. This chain connects TRBV5-6 to TRBJ1-3, with 7 nucleotides matching TRBD1. The CDR3 contains 15 residues. The germline V gene has CDR1 SGHDT and CDR2 YYEEEE. With 5 bases clipped from V and 2 bases from J, the junction kept 7 bases outside the gene matches. CDR3 amino acids: CASRSDRVPGNTIYF. In DNA form, the CDR3 reads TGTGCCAGCAGATCCGACAGGGTTCCTGGAAACACCATATATTTT.

This chain joins TRBV28 and TRBJ2-2; 8 bases match TRBD2. V gave up 5 bases and J gave up 4 bases; unmatched junction bases: 12. This CDR3 has 17 amino acids. Germline loops: CDR1 MDHEN, CDR2 SYDVKM. CDR3 loop: CASSPRGRYASTGELFF. The CDR3 nucleotides are TGTGCCAGCAGTCCCCGCGGGAGGTACGCGAGCACCGGGGAGCTGTTTTTT. The full variable domain, in which reference TRBV28 and TRBJ2-2 provide the parts outside the CDR3, is DVKVTQSSRYLVKRTGEKVFLECVQDMDHENMFWYRQDPGLGLRLIYFSYDVKMKEKGDIPEGYSVSREKKERFSLILESASTNQTSMYLCASSPRGRYASTGELFFGEGSRLTVL.

V gene TRBV7-2 combines with J gene TRBJ1-1; D is perhaps TRBD1 (6 bases). This CDR3 spans 14 amino acids. Trimming pared 5 bases from V and 0 bases from J, leaving 10 bases between. CDR1 and CDR2 (germline): SGHTA, FQGNSA. The CDR3, as DNA: TGTGCCAGCAGCGGGGGCAGCATGAACACTGAAGCTTTCTTT. Encoded protein: CASSGGSMNTEAFF.

The chain combines TRBV6-1 with TRBJ2-1, with 10 bases aligning to TRBD1. The CDR3 spans 15 residues. Germline V CDR1 and CDR2: MNHNS, SASEGT. The V and J ends lost 6 bases and 5 bases, in that order; junction bases with no gene match: 7. CDR3 bases: TGTGCCAGCAGGACCGGGACAGGGGTGCACAATGAGCAGTTCTTC. This sequence encodes CASRTGTGVHNEQFF.

The chain employs TRBV7-2 and TRBJ1-5; TRBD1 agrees at 10 bases. Trimming removed 3 bases from V and 5 bases from J; junction bases left unmatched: 4. The germline V gene encodes CDR1 SGHTA and CDR2 FQGNSA. The CDR3 contains 15 residues. CDR3 residues: CASSLGQGWYQPQHF. The DNA of the CDR3 is TGTGCCAGCAGCTTGGGACAGGGGTGGTATCAGCCCCAGCATTTT.

There are a few counts of this clone. The V and J genes are TRBV15 and TRBJ1-2; tentative D call: TRBD1 (6 bases). With 0 bases removed from V and 8 bases from J, the gap between germline ends came to 10 bases. Germline V lookup: CDR1 LNHNV, CDR2 YYDKDF (reference sequence). The CDR3 covers 13 residues. CDR3 sequence (DNA): TGTGCCACCAGCAGAGAACAGGGTCACGGCTACACCTTC. It is translated as CATSREQGHGYTF.

CDR3 residues: CASSPREGGNTEAFF. CDR3 bases: TGCGCCAGCAGCCCCAGAGAGGGGGGGAACACTGAAGCTTTCTTT. The V call is TRBV5-1, the J call TRBJ1-1; perhaps TRBD1 as D (6 bases). The CDR3 is made up of 15 amino acids. The germline V gene has CDR1 SGHRS and CDR2 YFSETQ. Trimming removed 4 bases from V and 1 base from J, with 14 bases in between.